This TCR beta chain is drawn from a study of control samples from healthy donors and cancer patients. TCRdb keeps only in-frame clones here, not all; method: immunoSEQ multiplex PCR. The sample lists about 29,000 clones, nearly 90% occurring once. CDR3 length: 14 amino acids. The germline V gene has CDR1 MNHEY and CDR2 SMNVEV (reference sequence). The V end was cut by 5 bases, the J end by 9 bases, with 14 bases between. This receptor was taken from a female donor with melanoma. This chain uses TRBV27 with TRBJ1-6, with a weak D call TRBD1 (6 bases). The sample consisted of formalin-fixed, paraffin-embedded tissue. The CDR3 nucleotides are TGTGCCAGCAGTACCCTACAGGGCTCTTCACCCCTCCACTTT. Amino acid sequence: CASSTLQGSSPLHF.